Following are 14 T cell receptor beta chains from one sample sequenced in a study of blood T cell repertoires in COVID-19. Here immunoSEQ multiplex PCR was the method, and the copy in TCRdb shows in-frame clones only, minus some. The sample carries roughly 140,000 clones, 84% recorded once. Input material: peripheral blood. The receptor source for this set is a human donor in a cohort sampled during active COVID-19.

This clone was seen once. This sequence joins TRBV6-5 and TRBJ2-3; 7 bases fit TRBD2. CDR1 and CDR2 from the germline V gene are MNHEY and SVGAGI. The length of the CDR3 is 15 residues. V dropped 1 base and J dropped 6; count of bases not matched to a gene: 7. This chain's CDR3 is CASSYFGGGYDTQYF. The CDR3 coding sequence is TGTGCCAGCAGTTACTTTGGGGGGGGATACGATACGCAGTATTTT.

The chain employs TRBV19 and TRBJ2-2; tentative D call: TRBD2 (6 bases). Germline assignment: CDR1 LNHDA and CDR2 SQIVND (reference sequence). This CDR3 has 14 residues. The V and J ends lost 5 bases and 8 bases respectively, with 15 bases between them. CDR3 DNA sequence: TGTGCCAGTAGTGTGAGGGAGGTTTCTGGGGAGCTGTTTTTT. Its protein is CASSVREVSGELFF.

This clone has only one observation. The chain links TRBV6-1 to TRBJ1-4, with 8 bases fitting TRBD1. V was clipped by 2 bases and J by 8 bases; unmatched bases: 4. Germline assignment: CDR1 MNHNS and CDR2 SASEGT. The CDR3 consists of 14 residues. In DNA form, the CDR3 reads TGTGCCAGCAGTGAAACAGGGGGGCGGGAAAAACTGTTTTTT. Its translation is CASSETGGREKLFF.

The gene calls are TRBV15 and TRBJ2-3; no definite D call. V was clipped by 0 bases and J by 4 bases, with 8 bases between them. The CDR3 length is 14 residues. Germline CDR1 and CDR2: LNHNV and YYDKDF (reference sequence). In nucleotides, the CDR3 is TGTGCCACCAGCAGAGATCGTCCTGCAGATACGCAGTATTTT. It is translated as CATSRDRPADTQYF.

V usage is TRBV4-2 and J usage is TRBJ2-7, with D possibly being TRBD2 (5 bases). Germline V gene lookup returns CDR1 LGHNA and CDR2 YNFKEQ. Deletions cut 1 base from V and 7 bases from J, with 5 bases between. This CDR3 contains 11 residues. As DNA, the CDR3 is TGTGCCAGCAGCCAAGGGACTGAGCAGTACTTC. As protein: CASSQGTEQYF.

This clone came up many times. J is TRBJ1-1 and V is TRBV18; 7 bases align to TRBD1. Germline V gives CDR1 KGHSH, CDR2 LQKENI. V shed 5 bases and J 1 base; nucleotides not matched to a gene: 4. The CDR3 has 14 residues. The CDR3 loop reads CASSSGTENTEAFF. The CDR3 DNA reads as TGTGCCAGCTCATCCGGGACAGAGAACACTGAAGCTTTCTTT.

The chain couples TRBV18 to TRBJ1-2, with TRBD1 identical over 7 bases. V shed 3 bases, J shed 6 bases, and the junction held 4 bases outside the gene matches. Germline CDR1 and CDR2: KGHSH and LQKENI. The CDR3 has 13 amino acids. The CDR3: CASSPGQADGYTF. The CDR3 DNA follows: TGTGCCAGCTCACCCGGACAGGCGGATGGCTACACCTTC.

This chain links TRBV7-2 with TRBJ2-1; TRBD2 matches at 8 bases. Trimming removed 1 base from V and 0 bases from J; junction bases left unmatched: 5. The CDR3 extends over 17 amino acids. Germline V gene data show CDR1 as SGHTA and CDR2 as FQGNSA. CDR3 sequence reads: CASSLDPGGGSYNEQFF. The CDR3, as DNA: TGTGCCAGCAGCTTAGACCCCGGGGGGGGCTCCTACAATGAGCAGTTCTTC.

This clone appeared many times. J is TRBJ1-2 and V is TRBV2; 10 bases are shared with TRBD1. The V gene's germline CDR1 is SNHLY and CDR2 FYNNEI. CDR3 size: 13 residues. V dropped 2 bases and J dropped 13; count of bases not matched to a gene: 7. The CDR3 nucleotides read TGTGCCAGCAGTGAACGGGGGACAGGGGTTTGCACCTTC. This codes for CASSERGTGVCTF.

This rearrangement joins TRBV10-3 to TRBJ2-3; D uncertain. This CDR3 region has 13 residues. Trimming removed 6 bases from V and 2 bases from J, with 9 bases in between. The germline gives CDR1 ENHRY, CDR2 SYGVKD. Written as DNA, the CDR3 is TGTGCCATCAGCGTCGGTCACACAGATACGCAGTATTTT. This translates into CAISVGHTDTQYF.

The CDR3 sequence is CASSHLDINYGYTF. CDR3 DNA sequence: TGTGCCAGCAGCCACCTGGACATCAACTATGGCTACACCTTC. The gene calls are TRBV14 and TRBJ1-2; a possible D gene is TRBD1 (5 bases). Germline V gene sequence: CDR1 SGHDN, CDR2 FVKESK. The CDR3 runs to 14 residues. Deletions cut 3 bases from V and 2 bases from J, with 10 bases between.

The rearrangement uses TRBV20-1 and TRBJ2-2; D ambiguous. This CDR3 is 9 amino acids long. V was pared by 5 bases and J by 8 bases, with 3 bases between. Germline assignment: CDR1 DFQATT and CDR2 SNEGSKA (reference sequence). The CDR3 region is CSAHGELFF. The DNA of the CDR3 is TGCAGTGCTCATGGGGAGCTGTTTTTT.

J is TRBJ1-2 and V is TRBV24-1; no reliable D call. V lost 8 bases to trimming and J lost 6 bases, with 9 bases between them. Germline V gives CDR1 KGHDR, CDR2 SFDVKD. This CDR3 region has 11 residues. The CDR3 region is CATKSENGYTF. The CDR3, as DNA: TGTGCCACCAAGAGCGAAAATGGCTACACCTTC.

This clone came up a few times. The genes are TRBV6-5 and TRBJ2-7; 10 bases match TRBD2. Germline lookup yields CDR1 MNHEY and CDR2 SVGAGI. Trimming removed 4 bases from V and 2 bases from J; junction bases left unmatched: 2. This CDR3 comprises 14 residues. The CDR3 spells CASSWTSGAYEQYF. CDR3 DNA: TGTGCCAGCAGTTGGACTAGCGGTGCCTACGAGCAGTACTTC.